This is a list of T cell receptor beta chains from one sample in a study of CD8 T cells in Susac syndrome. One entry per CDR3 protein results from TCRdb running MiXCR on the immunoSEQ multiplex PCR reads. The sample has about 300,000 distinct CDR3 sequences, about 90% seen once. The sample taken for sequencing was CD4+ T cells from PBMCs. The receptor set was obtained from a human donor with multiple sclerosis. The CDR3 runs from the conserved cysteine through the conserved F or W. A D gene is named only where the DNA matches it firmly. The size entry is marked missing in some rows and otherwise reads once, few, many or a size class.

V: TRBV20-1
J: TRBJ2-3
D: TRBD2
size: NA
DNA: TGCAGCGCCGACCTGGGCGGGAGAGGCGGTACGCAGTATTTT
CDR3: CSADLGGRGGTQYF

V: TRBV29-1
J: TRBJ2-5
D: TRBD1
size: NA
DNA: TGCAGCGTTGAAGCCGGGACAGGTGCCCAAGAGACCCAGTACTTC
CDR3: CSVEAGTGAQETQYF

V: TRBV7-9
J: TRBJ2-1
D: NA
size: NA
DNA: TGTGCCAGCAGCGTCGGCGGCGGAAGCTCCTACAATGAGCAGTTCTTC
CDR3: CASSVGGGSSYNEQFF

V: TRBV19
J: TRBJ2-1
D: TRBD2
size: NA
DNA: TGTGCCAGTAGTCACTCTCTAGCGGGAGTAGGGTACAATGAGCAGTTCTTC
CDR3: CASSHSLAGVGYNEQFF

V: TRBV5-1
J: TRBJ2-7
D: TRBD2
size: NA
DNA: TGCGCCAGCAGCCTTCGGGGACTAGCGACCTACGAGCAGTACTTC
CDR3: CASSLRGLATYEQYF

V: TRBV30
J: TRBJ1-1
D: NA
size: NA
DNA: TGTGCCTGGAGCGGAGGGACGGCGAACACTGAAGCTTTCTTT
CDR3: CAWSGGTANTEAFF

V: TRBV7-9
J: TRBJ2-4
D: NA
size: NA
DNA: TGTGCCAGCAGCTTAGAGGGGACAAAAAAAAACATTCAGTACTTC
CDR3: CASSLEGTKKNIQYF

V: TRBV29-1
J: TRBJ1-2
D: NA
size: once
DNA: TGCAGCGTTGCACAACCTAACTATGGCTACACCTTC
CDR3: CSVAQPNYGYTF

V: TRBV5-1
J: TRBJ2-7
D: TRBD1
size: NA
DNA: TGCGCCAGCCGGCGGGACAGGGTACCCTACGAGCAGTACTTC
CDR3: CASRRDRVPYEQYF

V: TRBV5-4
J: TRBJ2-1
D: TRBD1
size: NA
DNA: TGTGCCAGCAGCTCCCGGGACAGCTCCTACAATGAGCAGTTCTTC
CDR3: CASSSRDSSYNEQFF

V: TRBV2
J: TRBJ2-5
D: TRBD2
size: NA
DNA: TGTGCCACCACCGGGACTAGGCAAGAGACCCAGTACTTC
CDR3: CATTGTRQETQYF

V: TRBV5-1
J: TRBJ1-4
D: NA
size: few
DNA: TGCGCCAGCAGCCCACCGGGACAAACTAATGAAAAACTGTTTTTT
CDR3: CASSPPGQTNEKLFF

V: TRBV12-3/TRBV12-4
J: TRBJ2-7
D: TRBD1
size: NA
DNA: TGTGCCAGCAGTTGGGGGACAGGGGGCCGCGAGCAGTACTTC
CDR3: CASSWGTGGREQYF

V: TRBV5-4
J: TRBJ2-2
D: NA
size: NA
DNA: TGTGCCAGCAGCTCCCAGGGAGGGGGCGGGGTCACCGGGGAGCTGTTTTTT
CDR3: CASSSQGGGGVTGELFF

V: TRBV24-1
J: TRBJ2-1
D: TRBD2
size: NA
DNA: TGTGCCACCAGTGACCAGACCTATGGCCCTAGCGGCCCGCAGTTCTTC
CDR3: CATSDQTYGPSGPQFF

V: TRBV21-1
J: TRBJ2-3
D: NA
size: NA
DNA: TGTGCCAGCGGCGCTCCCCTGGTTACGCAGTATTTT
CDR3: CASGAPLVTQYF

V: TRBV6-5
J: TRBJ2-1
D: TRBD2
size: NA
DNA: TGTGCCAGCAGTAAGACTAGCGGGAGTCTGAATGAGCAGTTCTTC
CDR3: CASSKTSGSLNEQFF

V: TRBV29-1
J: TRBJ1-2
D: NA
size: NA
DNA: TGCAGCGTTGAGCGGGGTGCTGGCTACACCTTC
CDR3: CSVERGAGYTF

V: TRBV7-6
J: TRBJ1-2
D: TRBD1
size: NA
DNA: TGTGCCAGCAGCCCCGGACAGGGGGCCACTAACTATGGCTACACCTTC
CDR3: CASSPGQGATNYGYTF

V: TRBV7-6
J: TRBJ1-2
D: NA
size: NA
DNA: TGTGCCAGCAGCCCAGACCAGACCTATGGCTACACCTTC
CDR3: CASSPDQTYGYTF

V: TRBV19
J: TRBJ2-2
D: NA
size: NA
DNA: TGTGCCAGTAGTACGTCACTTCTGCGAGGCGGGGAGCTGTTTTTT
CDR3: CASSTSLLRGGELFF

V: TRBV25-1
J: TRBJ2-7
D: NA
size: NA
DNA: TGTGCCAGCAGTGAATCGGTACCCTACGAGCAGTACTTC
CDR3: CASSESVPYEQYF

V: TRBV20-1
J: TRBJ1-6
D: NA
size: once
DNA: TGCAGTGCTAGAAGTCAGGGATTGGATTCACCCCTCCACTTT
CDR3: CSARSQGLDSPLHF

V: TRBV7-6
J: TRBJ2-5
D: TRBD1
size: NA
DNA: TGTGCCAGCGCCTCTTCGACAGGGGTTGAGGAGACCCAGTACTTC
CDR3: CASASSTGVEETQYF

V: TRBV7-9
J: TRBJ2-1
D: NA
size: NA
DNA: TGTGCCAGCAGCGTAAGGCAAAGCTCCTACAATGAGCAGTTCTTC
CDR3: CASSVRQSSYNEQFF

V: TRBV2
J: TRBJ1-1
D: TRBD1
size: NA
DNA: TGTGCCAGCACCAGGGGGAAGGCTGAAGCTTTCTTT
CDR3: CASTRGKAEAFF

V: TRBV20-1
J: TRBJ2-1
D: NA
size: NA
DNA: TGCAGTGCTAGAGATCCCCCGGCCTACAATGAGCAGTTCTTC
CDR3: CSARDPPAYNEQFF

V: TRBV7-3
J: TRBJ2-7
D: NA
size: NA
DNA: TGTGCCAGCAGCTTAGGTCCGGCGCAGAGTGCCTACGAGCAGTACTTC
CDR3: CASSLGPAQSAYEQYF

V: TRBV6-5
J: TRBJ2-5
D: TRBD1
size: NA
DNA: TGTGCCAGCAGCCAGACAGGGACGGAGACCCAGTACTTC
CDR3: CASSQTGTETQYF

V: TRBV12-3/TRBV12-4
J: TRBJ2-1
D: TRBD1
size: NA
DNA: TGTGCCAGCAGTCCCGATGATACAGGGGGCGAGCAGTTCTTC
CDR3: CASSPDDTGGEQFF

V: TRBV11-2
J: TRBJ2-3
D: NA
size: once
DNA: TGTGCCAGCAGCCCGTCCGGGTCTACCGAGTATTTT
CDR3: CASSPSGSTEYF

V: TRBV9
J: TRBJ2-3
D: NA
size: NA
DNA: TGTGCCAGCAGCGTAGAGCGAGGGGGGGGTTCCACAGATACGCAGTATTTT
CDR3: CASSVERGGGSTDTQYF

V: TRBV6-2/TRBV6-3
J: TRBJ2-1
D: TRBD2
size: NA
DNA: TGTGCCAGCAGCAGCGGGAGAGGAGAGCAGTTCTTC
CDR3: CASSSGRGEQFF

V: TRBV4-2
J: TRBJ2-5
D: NA
size: NA
DNA: TGTGCCAGCAGCCAAGACGTCGGGGAAGTTGAAGAGACCCAGTACTTC
CDR3: CASSQDVGEVEETQYF

V: TRBV6-1
J: TRBJ2-2
D: TRBD1
size: NA
DNA: TGTGCCAGCAGTCTAGGACAGGTGGTGAACACCGGGGAGCTGTTTTTT
CDR3: CASSLGQVVNTGELFF

V: TRBV29-1
J: TRBJ2-1
D: NA
size: NA
DNA: TGCAGCGTTGAAGATGGCACCTACAATGAGCAGTTCTTC
CDR3: CSVEDGTYNEQFF

V: TRBV28
J: TRBJ2-7
D: TRBD1
size: NA
DNA: TGTGCCATCCGACAGGGCTCGGGGGAGCAGTACTTC
CDR3: CAIRQGSGEQYF

V: TRBV7-2
J: TRBJ2-1
D: NA
size: NA
DNA: TGTGCCAGCAGCCCCCAAATGGGAGGGGGCAGCAATGAGCAGTTCTTC
CDR3: CASSPQMGGGSNEQFF

V: TRBV7-9
J: TRBJ2-5
D: NA
size: NA
DNA: TGTGCCAGCAGCTTACTTCACGAGACCCAGTACTTC
CDR3: CASSLLHETQYF

V: TRBV20-1
J: TRBJ1-1
D: NA
size: NA
DNA: TGCAGTGCTAGAGGCCCCGGGGGCGAATTGAACACTGAAGCTTTCTTT
CDR3: CSARGPGGELNTEAFF

V: TRBV12-3/TRBV12-4
J: TRBJ2-2
D: NA
size: NA
DNA: TGTGCCAGCAACGAGTGGAGAAGGGGGAACACCGGGGAGCTGTTTTTT
CDR3: CASNEWRRGNTGELFF

V: TRBV13
J: TRBJ2-2
D: TRBD1
size: once
DNA: TGTGCCAGCAGCTCCCTCCAGGCCGGGACAGGGGACGGGGAGCTGTTTTTT
CDR3: CASSSLQAGTGDGELFF

V: TRBV5-6
J: TRBJ1-2
D: TRBD1
size: NA
DNA: TGTGCCAGCAGCTTTTTACCGGGACAGGCCCCTAATGGCTACACCTTC
CDR3: CASSFLPGQAPNGYTF

V: TRBV5-1
J: TRBJ2-1
D: TRBD1
size: NA
DNA: TGCGCCAGCAGCGAACAGGGGTTGAGCAATGAGCAGTTCTTC
CDR3: CASSEQGLSNEQFF

V: TRBV6-5
J: TRBJ2-1
D: NA
size: NA
DNA: TGTGCCAGCAGTTATCGAGCTAAGCAGTTCTTC
CDR3: CASSYRAKQFF

V: TRBV9
J: TRBJ2-3
D: NA
size: NA
DNA: TGTGCCAGCAGCCCCGGGATAGCAGATTTGGTAGATACGCAGTATTTT
CDR3: CASSPGIADLVDTQYF